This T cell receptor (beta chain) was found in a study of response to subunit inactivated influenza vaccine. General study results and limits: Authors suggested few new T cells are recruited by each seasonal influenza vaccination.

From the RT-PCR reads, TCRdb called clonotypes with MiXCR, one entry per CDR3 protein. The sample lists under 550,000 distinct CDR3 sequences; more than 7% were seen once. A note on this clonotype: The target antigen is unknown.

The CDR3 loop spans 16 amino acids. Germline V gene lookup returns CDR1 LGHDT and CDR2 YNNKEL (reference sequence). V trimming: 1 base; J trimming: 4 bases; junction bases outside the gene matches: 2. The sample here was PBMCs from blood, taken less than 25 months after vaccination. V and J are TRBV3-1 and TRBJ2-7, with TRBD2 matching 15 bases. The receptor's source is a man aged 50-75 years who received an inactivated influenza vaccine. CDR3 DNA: TGTGCCAGCAGCCAAGCAGGGACTAGCGGGAGGTACGAGCAGTACTTC. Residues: CASSQAGTSGRYEQYF.